This TCR beta chain was recorded in a study of T cell changes during pregnancy in multiple sclerosis. The CDR3 has 14 amino acids. Germline V gene sequence: CDR1 SNHLY, CDR2 FYNNEI. The J segment lost 6 bases and the V segment lost 4 bases, leaving 6 bases of the junction unmatched. Profiling relied on immunoSEQ multiplex PCR, and the TCRdb table lists in-frame clones only, not all of them. The sample comprises about 77,000 clones, about 93% of which are singletons, and roughly 2.6% rests with the top ten. Sample: peripheral blood, taken after pregnancy. This TCR was recovered from a female donor in good health, enrolled as a control in a pregnancy study. The genes are TRBV2 and TRBJ2-4, with TRBD1 matching over 7 bases. The CDR3 DNA is TGTGCCAGCAGTGGGTCTCCAGGGGGAAACATTCAGTACTTC. Its translation is CASSGSPGGNIQYF. Looking up the rest from reference TRBV2 and TRBJ2-4 gives the full variable domain: EPEVTQTPSHQVTQMGQEVILRCVPISNHLYFYWYRQILGQKVEFLVSFYNNEISEKSEIFDDQFSVERPDGSNFTLKIRSTKLEDSAMYFCASSGSPGGNIQYFGAGTRLSVL.